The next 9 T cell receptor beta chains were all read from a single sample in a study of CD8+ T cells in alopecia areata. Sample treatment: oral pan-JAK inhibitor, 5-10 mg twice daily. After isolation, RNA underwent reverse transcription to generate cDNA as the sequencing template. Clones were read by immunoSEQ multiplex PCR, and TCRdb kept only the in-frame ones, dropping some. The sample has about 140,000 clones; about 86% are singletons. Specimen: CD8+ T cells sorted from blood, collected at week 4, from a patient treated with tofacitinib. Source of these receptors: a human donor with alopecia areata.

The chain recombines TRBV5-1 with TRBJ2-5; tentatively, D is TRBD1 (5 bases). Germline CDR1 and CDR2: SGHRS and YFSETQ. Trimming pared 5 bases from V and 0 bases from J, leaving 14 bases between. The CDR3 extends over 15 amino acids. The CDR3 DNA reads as TGCGCCAGCAGGGGCCCCTTAGGGGACCAAGAGACCCAGTACTTC. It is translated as CASRGPLGDQETQYF.

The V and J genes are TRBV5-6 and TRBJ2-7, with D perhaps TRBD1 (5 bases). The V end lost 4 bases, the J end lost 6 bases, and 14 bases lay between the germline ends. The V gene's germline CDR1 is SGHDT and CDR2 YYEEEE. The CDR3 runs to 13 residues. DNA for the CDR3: TGTGCCAGCAGCCAGAATCAGGGATCCGAGCAGTACTTC. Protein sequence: CASSQNQGSEQYF.

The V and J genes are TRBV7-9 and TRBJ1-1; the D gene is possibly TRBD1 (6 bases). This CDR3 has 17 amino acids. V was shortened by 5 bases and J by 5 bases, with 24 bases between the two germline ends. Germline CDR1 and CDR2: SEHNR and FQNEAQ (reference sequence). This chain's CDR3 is CASSPPMRDKERTEAFF. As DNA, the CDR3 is TGTGCCAGCAGCCCACCCATGAGGGACAAGGAGAGGACTGAAGCTTTCTTT.

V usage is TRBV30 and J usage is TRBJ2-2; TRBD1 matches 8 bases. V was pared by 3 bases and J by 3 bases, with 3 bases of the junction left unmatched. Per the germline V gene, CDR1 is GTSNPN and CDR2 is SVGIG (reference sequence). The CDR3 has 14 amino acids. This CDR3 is CAWRTGDYTGELFF. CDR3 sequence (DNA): TGTGCCTGGAGGACAGGGGATTACACCGGGGAGCTGTTTTTT. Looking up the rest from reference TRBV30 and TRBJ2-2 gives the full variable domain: SQTIHQWPATLVQPVGSPLSLECTVEGTSNPNLYWYRQAAGRGLQLLFYSVGIGQISSEVPQNLSASRPQDRQFILSSKKLLLSDSGFYLCAWRTGDYTGELFFGEGSRLTVL.

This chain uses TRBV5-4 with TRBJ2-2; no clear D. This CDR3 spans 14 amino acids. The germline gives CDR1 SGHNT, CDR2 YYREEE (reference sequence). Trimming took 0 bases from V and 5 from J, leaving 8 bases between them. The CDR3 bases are TGTGCCAGCAGCTTGGCCGAAGTAACCGGGGAGCTGTTTTTT. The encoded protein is CASSLAEVTGELFF.

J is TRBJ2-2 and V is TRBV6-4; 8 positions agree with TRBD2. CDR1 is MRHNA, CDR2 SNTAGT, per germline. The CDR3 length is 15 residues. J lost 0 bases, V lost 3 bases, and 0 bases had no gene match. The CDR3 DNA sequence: TGTGCCAGCAGTGAGGGACTAGCGAACACCGGGGAGCTGTTTTTT. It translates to CASSEGLANTGELFF.

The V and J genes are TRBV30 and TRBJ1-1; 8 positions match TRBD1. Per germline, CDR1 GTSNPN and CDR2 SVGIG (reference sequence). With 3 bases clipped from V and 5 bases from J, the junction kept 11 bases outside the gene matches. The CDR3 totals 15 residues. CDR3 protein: CAWRALPDRETEAFF. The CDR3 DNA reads TGTGCCTGGAGGGCACTCCCGGACAGGGAGACTGAAGCTTTCTTT.

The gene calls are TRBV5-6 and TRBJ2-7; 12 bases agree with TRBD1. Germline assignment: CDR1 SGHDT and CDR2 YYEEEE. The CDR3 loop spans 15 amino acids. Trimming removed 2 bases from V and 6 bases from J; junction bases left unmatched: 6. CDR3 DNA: TGTGCCAGCAGCTTCGAGGGACAGGGGGCTCTCGAGCAGTACTTC. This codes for CASSFEGQGALEQYF.

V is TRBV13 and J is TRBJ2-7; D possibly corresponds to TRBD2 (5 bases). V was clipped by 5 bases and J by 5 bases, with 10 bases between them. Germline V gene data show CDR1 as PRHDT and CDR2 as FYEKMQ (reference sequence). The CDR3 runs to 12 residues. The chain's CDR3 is CASSDLANEQYF. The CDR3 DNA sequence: TGTGCCAGCAGCGATCTAGCCAACGAGCAGTACTTC.